This T cell receptor (beta chain) was found in a study of T-cell reconstitution after alpha-beta-depleted transplantation in children. Preparing the TCRbeta library involved the use of unique molecular identifiers. One entry per CDR3 protein results from TCRdb running MiXCR on the PCR reads. Of about 980,000 distinct CDR3 sequences listed, around 30% are singletons. The CDR3 totals 15 residues. The germline V gene has CDR1 KGHDR and CDR2 SFDVKD. The V gene end was trimmed by 2 bases and the J gene end by 8 bases; junction bases not matched to a gene: 6. The sequence derives from a boy in the first two years of life who had a stem cell transplant for SCID, so the T cells may come from the graft donor. The chain has TRBV24-1 and TRBJ1-4, with TRBD1 matching 8 bases. The starting material was PBMCs, mostly from graft donor cells, obtained 360 days after TCRalphabeta/CD19-depleted stem cell transplant. Here the CDR3 DNA reads TGTGCCACCAGTGATTCGGACAGGGCCGGAGAAAAACTGTTTTTT. This codes for CATSDSDRAGEKLFF.